This record covers a single TCR beta chain. Its specificity is unknown. This specimen comes from a study of cytomegalovirus exposure and HLA in healthy donors. General observations from the study: Most TCR sequences were seen very rarely across donors, but some public TCRs occurred in many. According to a subsequent analysis, TCR clusters identified in the first cohort showed a tendency to co-occur across the roughly 130 validation repertoires.

The CDR3 totals 16 residues. J gave up 7 bases and V 2 bases, and 10 bases lay outside the gene matches. Germline assignment: CDR1 WNHNN and CDR2 SYGVQD (reference sequence). Separation from the roughly 600-subject first cohort characterized the roughly 130-subject validation cohort, to which the donors belonged. TCRdb keeps only in-frame clones here, not all; method: immunoSEQ multiplex PCR. The table shows roughly 300,000 clones, with 85% to 90% occurring only once. The chain uses TRBV10-1 and TRBJ2-1; 8 nucleotides align to TRBD2. The origin of this receptor is a woman between 18 and 30 years old in good health and CMV-seronegative. Material for sequencing was PBMCs. The CDR3 spells CASSEASGHLRNEQFF. The CDR3 bases are TGCGCCAGCAGTGAGGCTAGCGGGCACCTAAGGAATGAGCAGTTCTTC.